The 31 T cell receptor beta chains reported below all come from one sample, sequenced in a study of cytomegalovirus exposure and HLA in healthy donors. This table comes from immunoSEQ multiplex PCR, and its TCRdb copy is limited to in-frame clones, with some not included. The profile covers over 150,000 clones, with 75% to 95% appearing a single time and roughly 3% taken by the ten largest. The sample comprised PBMCs. These receptor sequences come from a woman under 30 in good health and CMV-seropositive.

This sequence joins TRBV19 and TRBJ1-1; tentatively, D is TRBD1 (5 bases). The CDR3 extends over 14 amino acids. Germline V lookup: CDR1 LNHDA, CDR2 SQIVND (reference sequence). V shed 5 bases and J shed 3 bases, with 13 bases lying between them. Here the CDR3 reads CASSFGGLDTEAFF. The CDR3 DNA follows: TGTGCCAGTAGTTTCGGGGGGTTAGACACTGAAGCTTTCTTT. The whole variable domain, remainder taken from reference TRBV19 and TRBJ1-1, is DGGITQSPKYLFRKEGQNVTLSCEQNLNHDAMYWYRQDPGQGLRLIYYSQIVNDFQKGDIAEGYSVSREKKESFPLTVTSAQKNPTAFYLCASSFGGLDTEAFFGQGTRLTVV.

The chain has TRBV7-2 and TRBJ2-3; the match to TRBD2 covers 9 bases. Germline values: CDR1 SGHTA, CDR2 FQGNSA. The CDR3 contains 14 residues. With V trimmed by 9 bases and J by 2 bases, 6 bases remained unmatched. CDR3 sequence reads: CASQRGAPTDTQYF. CDR3 coding DNA: TGTGCCAGTCAGCGGGGGGCCCCCACAGATACGCAGTATTTT.

The chain joins TRBV7-6 to TRBJ2-1; D is uncertain. V lost 2 bases, J lost 6 bases, and 17 bases lay in between. This CDR3 has 16 amino acids. Per the germline V gene, CDR1 is SGHVS and CDR2 is FNYEAQ. As DNA, the CDR3 is TGTGCCAGCAGCTTAAATGTTCGTCGGTTCTCCAATGAGCAGTTCTTC. Translation: CASSLNVRRFSNEQFF.

This clone was found once. The V call is TRBV2, the J call TRBJ1-1; 8 bases line up with TRBD1. This CDR3 is 15 amino acids long. The ends lost 8 bases at V and 5 bases at J; junction bases unmatched: 13. The germline gives CDR1 SNHLY, CDR2 FYNNEI. DNA of the CDR3: TGTGCCAGCCGACGATCCCAGGGGGCGTATACTGAAGCTTTCTTT. Protein sequence: CASRRSQGAYTEAFF.

This chain's CDR3 is CASSQEGGGRSGNTDTQYF. The CDR3 coding sequence is TGCGCCAGCAGCCAAGAGGGGGGGGGCAGAAGCGGGAACACAGATACGCAGTATTTT. The chain couples TRBV4-3 to TRBJ2-3; weak D call: TRBD2 (7 bases). CDR3 size: 19 residues. V was cut by 0 bases and J by 2 bases, with 21 bases left in between. Germline V gene sequence: CDR1 LGHNA, CDR2 YSLEER.

The chain links TRBV2 to TRBJ1-2, with a tentative D call TRBD1 (6 bases). The germline CDR1 and CDR2 sequences are SNHLY and FYNNEI. Deletions cut 6 bases from V and 4 bases from J, with 9 bases between. The CDR3 is 12 amino acids. CDR3 residues: CASSGQFYGYTF. CDR3 bases: TGTGCCAGCAGCGGACAGTTCTATGGCTACACCTTC.

The gene calls are TRBV30 and TRBJ2-4; D gene ambiguous. The CDR3 sequence is 13 residues long. Germline V gene sequence: CDR1 GTSNPN, CDR2 SVGIG (reference sequence). Trimming took off 2 bases at V and 0 bases at J, with 5 bases between the two ends. This chain's CDR3 is CAWSRLAKNIQYF. In nucleotides, the CDR3 is TGTGCCTGGAGTCGGTTAGCCAAAAACATTCAGTACTTC.

Only one count was recorded for this clone. The V and J genes are TRBV11-3 and TRBJ2-1, with 12 bases matching TRBD2. Trimming cost V 5 bases and J 5 bases; bases outside gene matches: 4. CDR1 SGHNT and CDR2 YENEEA come from the germline V gene. The CDR3 runs 15 residues. The CDR3 reads CASSRLAGANNEQFF. The CDR3 DNA is TGTGCCAGCAGCCGACTAGCGGGAGCCAACAATGAGCAGTTCTTC. The full variable domain, in which reference TRBV11-3 and TRBJ2-1 provide the parts outside the CDR3, is EAGVVQSPRYKIIEKKQPVAFWCNPISGHNTLYWYLQNLGQGPELLIRYENEEAVDDSQLPKDRFSAERLKGVDSTLKIQPAELGDSAVYLCASSRLAGANNEQFFGPGTRLTVL.

CDR3 sequence: CAISVHGGGSYEQYF. In DNA form, the CDR3 reads TGTGCCATCAGTGTCCACGGGGGGGGCTCCTACGAGCAGTACTTC. The chain couples TRBV10-3 to TRBJ2-7; 8 bases align to TRBD2. Unmatched junction bases numbered 5, after V lost 4 bases and J lost 0 bases. Germline V gives CDR1 ENHRY, CDR2 SYGVKD. This CDR3 is 15 amino acids long.

The gene calls are TRBV19 and TRBJ1-1, with D possibly matching TRBD1 (5 bases). Germline assignment: CDR1 LNHDA and CDR2 SQIVND (reference sequence). The CDR3 runs 18 residues. V was clipped by 3 bases and J by 3 bases, with 23 bases between them. CDR3 amino acids: CASSILGAGGRKDTEAFF. The CDR3 region has the DNA TGTGCCAGTAGTATTCTTGGGGCGGGGGGAAGGAAGGACACTGAAGCTTTCTTT.

The chain joins TRBV6-5 to TRBJ1-1, with 10 nucleotides matching TRBD1. V was clipped by 6 bases and J by 6 bases; unmatched bases: 7. The CDR3 spans 14 residues. Germline V gives CDR1 MNHEY, CDR2 SVGAGI. The CDR3 here is CASSSDRGQAEAFF. The CDR3 nucleotides read TGTGCCAGCAGCTCAGACAGGGGGCAAGCTGAAGCTTTCTTT.

The chain joins TRBV4-2 to TRBJ1-2, with 9 bases aligning to TRBD1. The CDR3 length is 17 residues. Germline assignment: CDR1 LGHNA and CDR2 YNFKEQ. V lost 2 bases and J lost 0; bases outside the gene matches: 7. The CDR3 protein is CASSQRDRAPSNYGYTF. The CDR3 DNA is TGTGCCAGCAGCCAAAGGGACAGGGCCCCTTCTAACTATGGCTACACCTTC.

This rearrangement joins TRBV7-6 to TRBJ2-1, with 7 bases aligning to TRBD2. V was clipped by 5 bases and J by 6 bases; unmatched bases: 10. CDR1 is SGHVS and CDR2 is FNYEAQ in the germline V gene. The length of the CDR3 is 15 residues. The CDR3 loop is CASSPTGTIVNEQFF. The CDR3 DNA is TGTGCCAGCAGCCCCACCGGGACTATCGTCAATGAGCAGTTCTTC.

To note about this clone: One junction end disagrees with the germline gene, perhaps due to a read error. This chain uses TRBV28 with TRBJ2-7; TRBD2 matches at 7 bases. The CDR3 consists of 12 residues. Germline V gene data show CDR1 as MDHEN and CDR2 as SYDVKM. As DNA, the CDR3 is TGTGCCAGCAGTTTAAGGGAGGGAGGAGAGAACTTC. This sequence encodes CASSLREGGENF.

The gene calls are TRBV15 and TRBJ1-1; the D is unclear. The CDR3 consists of 10 residues. The germline V gene has CDR1 LNHNV and CDR2 YYDKDF (reference sequence). V gave up 4 bases and J gave up 7 bases, with 4 bases separating them. CDR3 coding DNA: TGTGCCACCAGCATACTTGAAGCTTTCTTT. The encoded protein is CATSILEAFF.

The chain employs TRBV4-1 and TRBJ1-1; 7 nucleotides match TRBD1. Trimming cost V 0 bases and J 0 bases; bases outside gene matches: 1. The V gene's germline CDR1 is MGHRA and CDR2 YSYEKL. The CDR3 spans 15 residues. In DNA form, the CDR3 reads TGCGCCAGCAGCCAAGAGGACAGGTTGAACACTGAAGCTTTCTTT. Amino acids: CASSQEDRLNTEAFF.

The chain combines TRBV14 with TRBJ1-5; TRBD1 matches at 7 bases. The J segment lost 1 base and the V segment lost 4 bases, leaving 7 bases of the junction unmatched. Looked up from germline, CDR1 is SGHDN and CDR2 is FVKESK. The CDR3 has 16 residues. CDR3 in amino acids: CASSRHPRGSNQPQHF. DNA for the CDR3: TGTGCCAGCAGCCGTCACCCCAGGGGGAGCAATCAGCCCCAGCATTTT. Variable domain in full (rest from reference TRBV14 and TRBJ1-5): EAGVTQFPSHSVIEKGQTVTLRCDPISGHDNLYWYRRVMGKEIKFLLHFVKESKQDESGMPNNRFLAERTGGTYSTLKVQPAELEDSGVYFCASSRHPRGSNQPQHFGDGTRLSIL.

The rearrangement uses TRBV5-4 and TRBJ2-5, with TRBD2 as a possible D gene (5 bases). V lost 4 bases, J lost 2 bases, and 18 bases lay in between. From germline, CDR1 is SGHNT and CDR2 YYREEE (reference sequence). The CDR3 runs to 16 residues. The DNA for the CDR3 is TGTGCCAGCAGCGGTCGAGAGAGTCCGGGACAAGAGACCCAGTACTTC. Residues: CASSGRESPGQETQYF.

This chain connects TRBV7-3 to TRBJ1-1; a possible D gene is TRBD1 (5 bases). This CDR3 spans 14 amino acids. V lost 0 bases and J 5 bases, leaving 10 bases between the germline ends. The germline V gene encodes CDR1 SGHTA and CDR2 FQGTGA. CDR3 nucleotide sequence: TGTGCCAGCAGCTTAACGCCGGGGGGAACTGAAGCTTTCTTT. It encodes CASSLTPGGTEAFF.

V gene TRBV21-1 combines with J gene TRBJ2-5; the table gives TRBD1 as D, unverified against the DNA. TRBV21-1 is deemed a pseudogene. CDR3 length equals 14 residues. The chain's CDR3 is CASSKGQGEGTQYF. The CDR3 DNA follows: TGTGCCAGCAGCAAAGGACAGGGAGAGGGGACCCAGTACTTC.

V and J are TRBV10-1 and TRBJ1-5; TRBD1 matches at 7 bases. CDR1 and CDR2 from the germline V gene are WNHNN and SYGVQD (reference sequence). V trimming: 9 bases; J trimming: 3 bases; junction bases outside the gene matches: 14. This CDR3 has 16 amino acids. CDR3 DNA sequence: TGCGCCAGGAGAGGAGGGGGCGGACAGCTCAATCAGCCCCAGCATTTT. Protein product: CARRGGGGQLNQPQHF.

The chain combines TRBV4-1 with TRBJ2-7; 7 bases are shared with TRBD1. Germline-derived CDR1 and CDR2 are MGHRA and YSYEKL. This CDR3 region has 15 residues. V lost 1 base and J lost 3; bases outside the gene matches: 6. CDR3 nucleotide sequence: TGCGCCAGCAGCCAAGGACCGGGACAGCACTACGAGCAGTACTTC. It specifies CASSQGPGQHYEQYF.

V usage is TRBV28 and J usage is TRBJ2-1; 9 bases are a match to TRBD2. The V segment lost 2 bases and the J segment 2 bases; nucleotides outside the gene matches: 4. This CDR3 region has 16 residues. Germline V CDR1 and CDR2: MDHEN, SYDVKM. Written as DNA, the CDR3 is TGTGCCAGCAGTTTACCGGGCGGGAGGGCCTACAATGAGCAGTTCTTC. Residues: CASSLPGGRAYNEQFF.

The chain employs TRBV5-6 and TRBJ2-5, with D maybe TRBD1 (5 bases). Germline-derived CDR1 and CDR2 are SGHDT and YYEEEE. The CDR3 spans 15 residues. V lost 0 bases and J 2 bases, leaving 11 bases between the germline ends. In DNA, the CDR3 is TGTGCCAGCAGCTTGGGCGGCAGGGATCAAGAGACCCAGTACTTC. Amino acid sequence: CASSLGGRDQETQYF.

This rearrangement joins TRBV19 to TRBJ1-3; no definite D call. The CDR3 is 14 amino acids. Trimming removed 11 bases from V and 0 bases from J, with 14 bases in between. Germline-derived CDR1 and CDR2 are LNHDA and SQIVND (reference sequence). CDR3 loop: CAVATETSGNTIYF. CDR3 coding DNA: TGTGCCGTCGCTACCGAAACCTCTGGAAACACCATATATTTT.

This chain uses TRBV19 with TRBJ2-1; 8 bases map to TRBD2. The CDR3 runs 15 residues. Germline CDR1 is LNHDA and CDR2 is SQIVND (reference sequence). The V segment lost 7 bases and the J segment 8 bases; nucleotides outside the gene matches: 13. CDR3 bases: TGTGCCAGTAAATCGGCTAGCGGGTTCTTGGATGAGCAGTTCTTC. Protein: CASKSASGFLDEQFF.

The chain is built from TRBV5-1 and TRBJ2-4, with 7 positions matching TRBD1. The CDR3 sequence is 19 residues long. CDR1 and CDR2 from the germline V gene are SGHRS and YFSETQ. V shed 1 base and J 2 bases; nucleotides not matched to a gene: 15. The CDR3 DNA reads as TGCGCCAGCAGCTTGTACCCAAACAGGGGTCGCGACCCCAAAAACATTCAGTACTTC. Translated, it gives CASSLYPNRGRDPKNIQYF.

The chain uses TRBV29-1 and TRBJ2-3, with 8 bases that match TRBD2. V dropped 6 bases and J dropped 5; count of bases not matched to a gene: 13. This CDR3 has 15 residues. CDR1 is SQVTM and CDR2 is ANQGSEA in the germline V gene. The CDR3 sequence: CSVEMVGLGRDTQYF. The CDR3 DNA follows: TGCAGCGTGGAAATGGTGGGACTAGGTCGAGATACGCAGTATTTT.

The rearrangement uses TRBV4-3 and TRBJ2-1; a possible D gene is TRBD1 (6 bases). V dropped 3 bases and J dropped 9 bases, with 12 bases sitting between them. CDR1 is LGHNA and CDR2 is YSLEER in the germline V gene. CDR3 length equals 13 residues. CDR3 region: CASSHLQGTEQFF. DNA of the CDR3: TGCGCCAGCAGCCATCTCCAGGGGACTGAGCAGTTCTTC.

The chain has TRBV29-1 and TRBJ2-5; the D is unclear. There are 12 residues in the CDR3. Trimming took off 6 bases at V and 2 bases at J, with 10 bases between the two ends. Germline V gene lookup returns CDR1 SQVTM and CDR2 ANQGSEA. The CDR3 DNA reads as TGCAGCGTGCGAAAAATACAAGAGACCCAGTACTTC. This gives the protein CSVRKIQETQYF.

This chain links TRBV27 with TRBJ2-7, with 12 nucleotides matching TRBD2. CDR1 is MNHEY and CDR2 is SMNVEV in the germline V gene (reference sequence). This CDR3 is 15 amino acids long. The ends lost 6 bases at V and 4 bases at J; junction bases unmatched: 7. The CDR3 coding sequence is TGTGCCAGCAGACTTCGACTAGCGGGGGTATACGAGCAGTACTTC. It specifies CASRLRLAGVYEQYF.